This is a list of T cell receptor beta chains from one sample in a study of OX40 agonist ivuxolimab in advanced cancers. Only in-frame clones appear in the TCRdb table, and some are missing; sequencing was by immunoSEQ multiplex PCR. The profile shows 60,000 to 85,000 clones, roughly 94% of them singletons. The sample in question was CD4+ or CD8+ T cells sorted from blood, obtained in a trial of the OX40 agonist ivuxolimab. Receptors were obtained from an adult with an advanced solid tumor such as melanoma, head and neck, liver or kidney cancer. CDR3s include the opening cysteine and the closing phenylalanine or tryptophan. Each record gives: D gene, J gene, clone size, V gene, CDR3 protein, CDR3 DNA. A D gene is named only where the DNA matches it firmly. The listing skips clone size in some rows; elsewhere it reads once, few, many or a size class.

d_call: TRBD1
j_call: TRBJ2-1
clone_size: .
v_call: TRBV7-2
cdr3_aa: CASTSIPGQGSREQFF
cdr3_nt: TGTGCCAGCACCTCAATACCGGGACAGGGATCTCGCGAGCAGTTCTTC

d_call: .
j_call: TRBJ1-1
clone_size: .
v_call: TRBV19
cdr3_aa: CASSIGRAGRTEAFF
cdr3_nt: TGTGCCAGTAGTATAGGAAGGGCAGGGCGGACTGAAGCTTTCTTT

d_call: TRBD1
j_call: TRBJ2-7
clone_size: .
v_call: TRBV29-1
cdr3_aa: CSVGTGRAYEQYF
cdr3_nt: TGCAGCGTGGGGACAGGGAGGGCCTACGAGCAGTACTTC

d_call: .
j_call: TRBJ2-4
clone_size: .
v_call: TRBV15
cdr3_aa: CATEGEGGNIQYF
cdr3_nt: TGTGCCACCGAGGGGGAAGGGGGAAACATTCAGTACTTC

d_call: .
j_call: TRBJ2-7
clone_size: .
v_call: TRBV5-6
cdr3_aa: CASSFPSRAYEQYF
cdr3_nt: TGTGCCAGCAGCTTTCCTAGCCGGGCCTACGAGCAGTACTTC

d_call: .
j_call: TRBJ2-7
clone_size: .
v_call: TRBV10-3
cdr3_aa: CAIRETVTTGGEQYF
cdr3_nt: TGTGCCATCAGGGAAACCGTGACGACTGGGGGGGAGCAGTACTTC

d_call: TRBD2
j_call: TRBJ2-5
clone_size: .
v_call: TRBV4-3
cdr3_aa: CASSQIGGGLAEETQYF
cdr3_nt: TGCGCCAGCAGCCAGATTGGGGGGGGACTAGCGGAAGAGACCCAGTACTTC

d_call: TRBD1
j_call: TRBJ1-2
clone_size: .
v_call: TRBV10-3
cdr3_aa: CAISATGGAYGYTF
cdr3_nt: TGTGCCATCAGTGCAACAGGGGGCGCCTATGGCTACACCTTC

d_call: .
j_call: TRBJ2-5
clone_size: .
v_call: TRBV2
cdr3_aa: CASSEVGADRGLGTQYF
cdr3_nt: TGTGCCAGCAGTGAAGTGGGGGCCGACAGAGGGCTTGGGACCCAGTACTTC

d_call: .
j_call: TRBJ2-7
clone_size: once
v_call: TRBV7-6
cdr3_aa: CASGGGRANYEQYF
cdr3_nt: TGTGCCAGCGGGGGAGGACGAGCAAACTACGAGCAGTACTTC

d_call: TRBD1
j_call: TRBJ2-4
clone_size: .
v_call: TRBV5-1
cdr3_aa: CASSSGQGGNIQYF
cdr3_nt: TGCGCCAGCAGCTCGGGACAGGGAGGAAACATTCAGTACTTC